This T cell receptor (beta chain) was documented in a study of cytomegalovirus exposure and HLA in healthy donors. Whole-study results and caveats: Presence/absence analyses rested on an assumption that sequencing depth was roughly uniform across donors.

V lost 5 bases, J lost 7 bases, and 12 bases lay in between. The germline gives CDR1 LNHNV, CDR2 YYDKDF (reference sequence). The CDR3 loop spans 13 amino acids. 60 Vbeta and 13 Jbeta primers were used in PCR. In the authors' methods: Later work found tens of millions of unique TCR beta chains, with 9 million to 13 million shared. Libraries were prepared by immunoSEQ multiplex PCR; TCRdb keeps only in-frame clonotypes and omits some of them. That table supplies the V and J calls and clone size; D and trimming were determined from the DNA. The sample holds about 40,000 clones. To note about this clone: Its matching antigen is unknown.

Sequencing input: PBMCs. V and J are TRBV15 and TRBJ1-5; unclear D gene. The TCR comes from a man aged 25-45 years in good health and CMV-seronegative. CDR3 sequence: CATSLELGQPQHF. The CDR3, as DNA: TGTGCCACCAGCCTAGAGCTTGGGCAGCCCCAGCATTTT.